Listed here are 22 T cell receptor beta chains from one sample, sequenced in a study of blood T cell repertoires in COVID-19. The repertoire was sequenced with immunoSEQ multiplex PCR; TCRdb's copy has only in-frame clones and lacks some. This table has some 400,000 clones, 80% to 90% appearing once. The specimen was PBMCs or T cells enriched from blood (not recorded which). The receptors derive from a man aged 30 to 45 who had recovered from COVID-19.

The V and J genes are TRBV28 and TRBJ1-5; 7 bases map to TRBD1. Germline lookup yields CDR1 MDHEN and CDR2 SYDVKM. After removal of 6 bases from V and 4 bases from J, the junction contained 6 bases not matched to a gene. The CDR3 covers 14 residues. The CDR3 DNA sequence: TGTGCCAGCAGCAATAGACAGGGAAATCAGCCCCAGCATTTT. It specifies CASSNRQGNQPQHF.

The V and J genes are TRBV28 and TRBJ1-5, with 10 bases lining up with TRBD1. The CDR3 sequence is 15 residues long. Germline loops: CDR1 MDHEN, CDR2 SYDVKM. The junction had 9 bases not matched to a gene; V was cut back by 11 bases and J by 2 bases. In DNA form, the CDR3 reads TGTGCCGGCGGACAGGGGGGTATCGGCAATCAGCCCCAGCATTTT. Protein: CAGGQGGIGNQPQHF.

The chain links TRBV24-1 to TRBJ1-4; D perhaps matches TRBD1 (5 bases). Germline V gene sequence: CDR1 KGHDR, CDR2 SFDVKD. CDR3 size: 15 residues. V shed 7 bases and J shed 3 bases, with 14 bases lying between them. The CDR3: CATSSPTAPNEKLFF. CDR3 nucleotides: TGTGCCACCAGCTCTCCGACAGCCCCTAATGAAAAACTGTTTTTT.

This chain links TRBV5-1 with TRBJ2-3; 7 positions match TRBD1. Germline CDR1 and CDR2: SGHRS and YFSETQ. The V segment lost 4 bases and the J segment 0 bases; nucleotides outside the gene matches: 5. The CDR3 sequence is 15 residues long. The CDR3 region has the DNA TGCGCCAGCAGCGAGGGACAGACTAGCACAGATACGCAGTATTTT. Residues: CASSEGQTSTDTQYF.

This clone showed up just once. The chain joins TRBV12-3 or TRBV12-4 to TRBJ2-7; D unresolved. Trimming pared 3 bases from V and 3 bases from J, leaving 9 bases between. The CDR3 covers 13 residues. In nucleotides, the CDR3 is TGTGCCAGCAGTTTTGGCGGAAACTACGAGCAGTACTTC. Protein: CASSFGGNYEQYF.

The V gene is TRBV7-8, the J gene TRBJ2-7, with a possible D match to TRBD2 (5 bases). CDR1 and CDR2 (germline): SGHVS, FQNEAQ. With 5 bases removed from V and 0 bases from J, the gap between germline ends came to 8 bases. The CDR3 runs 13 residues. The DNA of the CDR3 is TGTGCCAGCAGCGAACGGGGCTCCTACGAGCAGTACTTC. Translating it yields CASSERGSYEQYF. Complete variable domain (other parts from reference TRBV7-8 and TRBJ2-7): GAGVSQSPRYKVAKRGQDVALRCDPISGHVSLFWYQQALGQGPEFLTYFQNEAQLDKSGLPSDRFFAERPEGSVSTLKIQRTQQEDSAVYLCASSERGSYEQYFGPGTRLTVT.

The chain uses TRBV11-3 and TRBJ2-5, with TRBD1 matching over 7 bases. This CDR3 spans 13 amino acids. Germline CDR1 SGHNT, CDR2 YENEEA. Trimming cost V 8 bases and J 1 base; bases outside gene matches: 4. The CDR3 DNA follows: TGTGCCAGCCGAGGGGACAGCCAAGAGACCCAGTACTTC. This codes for CASRGDSQETQYF. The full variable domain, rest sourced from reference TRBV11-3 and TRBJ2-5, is EAGVVQSPRYKIIEKKQPVAFWCNPISGHNTLYWYLQNLGQGPELLIRYENEEAVDDSQLPKDRFSAERLKGVDSTLKIQPAELGDSAVYLCASRGDSQETQYFGPGTRLLVL.

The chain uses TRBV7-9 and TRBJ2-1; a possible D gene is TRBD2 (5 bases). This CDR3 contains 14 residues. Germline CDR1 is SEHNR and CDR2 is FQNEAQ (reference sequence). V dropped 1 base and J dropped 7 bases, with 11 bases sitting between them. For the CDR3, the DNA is TGTGCCAGCAGCTTAGTCTCGGGAATGAATGAGCAGTTCTTC. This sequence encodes CASSLVSGMNEQFF.

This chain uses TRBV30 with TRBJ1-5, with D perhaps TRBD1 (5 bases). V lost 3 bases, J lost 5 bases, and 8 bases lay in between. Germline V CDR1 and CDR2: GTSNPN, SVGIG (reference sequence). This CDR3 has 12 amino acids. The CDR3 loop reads CAWRRGYQPQHF. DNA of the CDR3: TGTGCCTGGAGAAGGGGCTATCAGCCCCAGCATTTT.

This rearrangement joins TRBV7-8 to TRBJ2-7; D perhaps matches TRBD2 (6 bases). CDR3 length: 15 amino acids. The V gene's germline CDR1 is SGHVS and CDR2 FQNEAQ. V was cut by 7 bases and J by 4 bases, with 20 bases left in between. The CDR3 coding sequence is TGTGCCAGCACTCTAGCTGGCGGACTACCTTACGAGCAGTACTTC. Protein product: CASTLAGGLPYEQYF.

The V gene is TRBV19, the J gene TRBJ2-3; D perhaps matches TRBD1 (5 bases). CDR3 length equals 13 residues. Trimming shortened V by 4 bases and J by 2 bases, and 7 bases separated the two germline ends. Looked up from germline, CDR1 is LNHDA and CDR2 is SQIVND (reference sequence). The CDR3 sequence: CASSTGLTDTQYF. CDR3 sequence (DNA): TGTGCCAGTAGTACAGGGCTCACAGATACGCAGTATTTT.

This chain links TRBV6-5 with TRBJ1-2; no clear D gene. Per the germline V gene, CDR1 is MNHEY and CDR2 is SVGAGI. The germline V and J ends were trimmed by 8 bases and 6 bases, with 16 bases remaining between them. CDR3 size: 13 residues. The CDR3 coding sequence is TGTGCCAGCTCCCCGGGATCTGTGCATGGCTACACCTTC. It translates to CASSPGSVHGYTF.

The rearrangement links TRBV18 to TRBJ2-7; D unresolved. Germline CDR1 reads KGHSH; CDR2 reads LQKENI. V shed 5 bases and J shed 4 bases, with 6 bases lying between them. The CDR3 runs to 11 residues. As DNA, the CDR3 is TGTGCCAGCTCAGGCAGATACGAGCAGTACTTC. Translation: CASSGRYEQYF.

For the CDR3, the DNA is TGTGCCAGCAGCTTTCTTACGGGTGGTCGCGGGAAAAATGAGCAGTTCTTC. This gives the protein CASSFLTGGRGKNEQFF. This sequence joins TRBV5-4 and TRBJ2-1, with D maybe TRBD2 (6 bases). The CDR3 runs 17 residues. The V end was cut by 2 bases, the J end by 7 bases, with 22 bases between. Germline assignment: CDR1 SGHNT and CDR2 YYREEE (reference sequence).

CDR3 sequence (DNA): TGTGCCAGCAGCGTAGTGGGACAGGGGGCCTATGGCTACACCTTC. Its protein product is CASSVVGQGAYGYTF. This sequence joins TRBV9 and TRBJ1-2; TRBD1 matches at 12 bases. Germline lookup yields CDR1 SGDLS and CDR2 YYNGEE. The CDR3 runs 15 residues. The junction had 1 base not matched to a gene; V was cut back by 0 bases and J by 4 bases.

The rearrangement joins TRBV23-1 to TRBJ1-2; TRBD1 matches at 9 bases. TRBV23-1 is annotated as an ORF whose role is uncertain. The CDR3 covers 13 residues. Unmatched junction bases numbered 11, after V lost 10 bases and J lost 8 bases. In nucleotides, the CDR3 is TGCGCCATCCTACCTGGGACAGGGACCGGCTACACCTTC. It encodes CAILPGTGTGYTF.

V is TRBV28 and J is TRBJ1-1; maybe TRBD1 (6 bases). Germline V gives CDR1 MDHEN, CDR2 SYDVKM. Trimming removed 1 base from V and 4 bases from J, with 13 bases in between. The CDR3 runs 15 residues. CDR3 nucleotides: TGTGCCAGCAGTTTATTGGGCAGGGGAAGCACTGAAGCTTTCTTT. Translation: CASSLLGRGSTEAFF. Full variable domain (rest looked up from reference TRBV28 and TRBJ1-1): DVKVTQSSRYLVKRTGEKVFLECVQDMDHENMFWYRQDPGLGLRLIYFSYDVKMKEKGDIPEGYSVSREKKERFSLILESASTNQTSMYLCASSLLGRGSTEAFFGQGTRLTVV.

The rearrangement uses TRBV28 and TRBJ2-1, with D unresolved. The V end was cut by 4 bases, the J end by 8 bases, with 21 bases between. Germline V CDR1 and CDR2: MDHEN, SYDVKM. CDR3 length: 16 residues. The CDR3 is CASSSSDGSWPHEQFF. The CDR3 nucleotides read TGTGCCAGCAGTTCGAGCGACGGGTCGTGGCCCCATGAGCAGTTCTTC.

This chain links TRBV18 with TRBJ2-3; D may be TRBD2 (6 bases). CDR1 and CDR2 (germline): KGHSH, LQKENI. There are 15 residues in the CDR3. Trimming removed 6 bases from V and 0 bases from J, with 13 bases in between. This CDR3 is CASSPGAGSTDTQYF. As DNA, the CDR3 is TGTGCCAGCTCCCCGGGAGCGGGTAGCACAGATACGCAGTATTTT.

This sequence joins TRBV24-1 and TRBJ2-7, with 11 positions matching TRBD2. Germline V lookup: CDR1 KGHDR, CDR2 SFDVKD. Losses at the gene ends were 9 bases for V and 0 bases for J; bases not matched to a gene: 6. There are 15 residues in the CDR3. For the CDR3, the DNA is TGTGCCACCGCGAGTACTAGCGGGAGCTCCTACGAGCAGTACTTC. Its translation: CATASTSGSSYEQYF.

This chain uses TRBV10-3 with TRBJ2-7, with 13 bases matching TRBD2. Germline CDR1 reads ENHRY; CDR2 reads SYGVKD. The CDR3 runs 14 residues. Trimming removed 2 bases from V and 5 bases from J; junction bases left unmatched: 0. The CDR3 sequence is CAISETSGRDEQYF. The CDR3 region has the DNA TGTGCCATCAGTGAGACTAGCGGGAGGGACGAGCAGTACTTC.

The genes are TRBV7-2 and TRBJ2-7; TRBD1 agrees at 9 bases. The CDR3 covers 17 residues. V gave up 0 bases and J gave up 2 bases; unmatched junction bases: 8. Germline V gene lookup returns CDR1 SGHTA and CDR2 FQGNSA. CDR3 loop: CASSLAGGQGNTYEQYF. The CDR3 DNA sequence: TGTGCCAGCAGCTTAGCGGGTGGACAGGGGAACACCTACGAGCAGTACTTC.